The present TCR beta chain was sequenced within a study of T-cell reconstitution after alpha-beta-depleted transplantation in children. Notes on the study in general: The origin of alpha-beta T cells about two months after transplant was reportedly several hundred expanded graft clones.

For TCRbeta, the library was prepared with unique molecular identifiers. TCRdb fed the PCR reads into MiXCR, producing one record per CDR3 protein. The table lists hundreds of thousands of distinct CDR3 sequences, 10% of them singletons, with around 2% in the top ten. V was pared by 6 bases and J by 4 bases, with 16 bases between. Germline V gene lookup returns CDR1 MGHDK and CDR2 SYGVNS. The CDR3 is 14 residues long. In this sample, this clonotype turned up many times. What it binds is unknown. The sample here was PBMCs, taken before TCRalphabeta/CD19-depleted stem cell transplant. The TCR originated in a child aged 2 to 15 with inherited bone marrow failure, due to receive a stem cell transplant. The chain employs TRBV25-1 and TRBJ2-7, with D possibly TRBD1 on 6 matching bases. CDR3: CASSRTDSSYEQYF. The CDR3 DNA reads as TGTGCCAGCAGCAGGACAGATTCGTCGTACGAGCAGTACTTC.